This T cell receptor (beta chain) comes out of a study of blood T cell repertoires in COVID-19. As handled by the study authors: It was from reference gene primer amplification that nucleated cell counts were estimated. The method was immunoSEQ multiplex PCR; TCRdb's version includes in-frame clones alone and lacks a portion of them. D and trimming come from the DNA, and the V and J calls and clone size come from that table. Of under 200,000 clones listed, around 80% are singletons. CDR3 length equals 14 residues. Germline assignment: CDR1 ENHRY and CDR2 SYGVKD. V lost 6 bases, J lost 3 bases, and 11 bases lay in between.

This rearrangement joins TRBV10-3 to TRBJ1-4, with D uncertain. The sequence was collected from a man aged 70 or older with active or convalescent COVID-19. The specimen was peripheral blood. CDR3 amino acids: CAIREGAANEKLFF. The CDR3 region has the DNA TGTGCCATCAGGGAGGGAGCGGCTAATGAAAAACTGTTTTTT.